This T cell receptor (beta chain) is from a study of T cell changes during pregnancy in multiple sclerosis. The repertoire was sequenced with immunoSEQ multiplex PCR; TCRdb's copy has only in-frame clones and lacks some. Here the sample spans approximately 51,000 clones, 93% being singletons. Deletions cut 7 bases from V and 0 bases from J, with 25 bases between. Germline V gene data show CDR1 as MDHEN and CDR2 as SYDVKM. The CDR3 consists of 19 residues. The sample in question was peripheral blood, obtained in the second trimester of pregnancy. The TCR sequence derives from a female donor with multiple sclerosis, enrolled in a pregnancy study. The chain couples TRBV28 to TRBJ1-3, with D possibly matching TRBD1 (6 bases). CDR3 sequence (DNA): TGTGCCAGCACTCCTTGGACAGCCCGCTACGAAAACTCTGGAAACACCATATATTTT. It codes for CASTPWTARYENSGNTIYF.